These 15 T cell receptor beta chains were all obtained from the same sample, sequenced in a study of T cells in Graves' hyperthyroidism and ophthalmopathy (dated 2019 in TCRdb). The library was obtained by multiplex PCR. Sequencing relied on an Illumina HiSeq 2000. The TCR beta CDR3 regions were amplified from RNA transcripts. For the first round of RT-PCR on the TCR CDR3, the HTBI primer set was used together with the Qiagen OneStep RT-PCR kit. Using fastp trimming at Q25 and MiXCR clonotype assembly, TCRdb reanalyzed the public sequencing data and kept in-frame beta chains. Duplicate CDR3 protein sequences are folded into a single record with the most common DNA and genes. In this sample the table shows 600,000 or so distinct CDR3 sequences, 35% to 55% of which occur a single time. The ten largest make up about 8.2% of the sample. What was sequenced was peripheral blood or thyroid tissue (not recorded which). The origin of the receptors is a woman younger than 35 with Graves' hyperthyroidism. Donor details come from another sample of the same person, matched by shared clones.

This clonotype appeared a few times. The J gene is TRBJ1-5, the V gene TRBV20-1; D may be TRBD1 (5 bases). The CDR3 is made up of 12 amino acids. Germline V gene data show CDR1 as DFQATT and CDR2 as SNEGSKA (reference sequence). Trimming removed 4 bases at V and 6 bases at J, with 10 bases between. CDR3 DNA sequence: TGCAGTGCTACCCAGGGTAGTCAGCCCCAGCATTTT. It encodes CSATQGSQPQHF.

Note on this clonotype: A single base separates this from a much larger clone, so it may be a read error. The chain has TRBV2 and TRBJ1-3; tentative D call: TRBD1 (6 bases). Germline V CDR1 and CDR2: SNHLY, FYNNEI. The ends were cut back, 11 bases at V and 2 bases at J, with 13 bases in the middle. The CDR3 is 13 residues long. The DNA of the CDR3 is TGTGCCGGCAAAACAGGGACTGGAAACACCATATATTTT. Translated: CAGKTGTGNTIYF.

This clonotype was observed a few times. The rearrangement links TRBV10-3 to TRBJ1-4; the D is unclear. The CDR3 covers 14 residues. From germline, CDR1 is ENHRY and CDR2 SYGVKD. V lost 10 bases, J lost 0 bases, and 12 bases lay in between. The CDR3: CASERAATNEKLFF. CDR3 sequence (DNA): TGTGCCAGCGAACGGGCCGCAACTAATGAAAAACTGTTTTTT.

The V call is TRBV29-1, the J call TRBJ2-3; 7 bases map to TRBD2. Germline CDR1 is SQVTM and CDR2 is ANQGSEA. The CDR3 loop spans 14 amino acids. Losses at the gene ends were 0 bases for V and 11 bases for J; bases not matched to a gene: 11. In DNA form, the CDR3 reads TGCAGCGTTGAAGATCGGCTAGCGGCTAGAATGCAGTATTTT. It is translated as CSVEDRLAARMQYF.

This clonotype was seen once. The gene calls are TRBV10-3 and TRBJ2-5; D ambiguous. The V gene's germline CDR1 is ENHRY and CDR2 SYGVKD. There are 12 residues in the CDR3. This CDR3 is CDSSNLGETQYF. As DNA, the CDR3 is TGTGACAGCAGTAACCTCGGGGAGACCCAGTACTTC.

The chain joins TRBV10-3 to TRBJ1-1; D uncertain. Germline V CDR1 and CDR2: ENHRY, SYGVKD. The CDR3 has 11 amino acids. The V end was cut by 3 bases, the J end by 10 bases, with 9 bases between. CDR3 sequence: CAISEREGAFF. The DNA of the CDR3 is TGTGCCATCAGTGAACGGGAGGGAGCTTTCTTT.

The table lists this clonotype with many counts. The chain employs TRBV5-1 and TRBJ2-7; tentative D call: TRBD2 (6 bases). Germline V gives CDR1 SGHRS, CDR2 YFSETQ. This CDR3 has 14 amino acids. Trimming left V 4 bases short and J 5 bases short, with 16 bases between. The CDR3 region is CASSGTDTSHEQYF. The CDR3 nucleotides are TGCGCCAGCAGCGGGACTGACACATCCCACGAGCAGTACTTC.

This clonotype was detected ten times or more. The V and J genes are TRBV7-3 and TRBJ2-2, with a weak D call TRBD2 (5 bases). Trimming removed 5 bases from V and 13 bases from J, with 14 bases in between. This CDR3 comprises 12 residues. In germline, CDR1 is SGHTA, CDR2 FQGTGA. CDR3 coding DNA: TGTGCCAGCAGCGGAGACTACGGTGGGCTGTTTTTT. This gives the protein CASSGDYGGLFF.

J is TRBJ1-2 and V is TRBV2, with a weak D call TRBD1 (6 bases). Germline CDR1 and CDR2: SNHLY and FYNNEI. The V gene lost 2 bases and the J gene lost 8 bases, with 9 bases spanning the gap. The CDR3 spans 12 residues. As DNA, the CDR3 is TGTGCCAGCAGTGAACGGGGGCCCGGCTACACCTTC. Amino acid sequence: CASSERGPGYTF.

This chain uses TRBV24-1 with TRBJ2-3; D ambiguous. Per germline, CDR1 KGHDR and CDR2 SFDVKD. The CDR3 covers 15 residues. Trimming pared 1 base from V and 0 bases from J, leaving 7 bases between. The CDR3 here is CATSDFKGSTDTQYF. CDR3 nucleotide sequence: TGTGCCACCAGTGATTTTAAGGGCAGCACAGATACGCAGTATTTT.

Worth noting for this clonotype: Possible read error: a much larger clone is one base away. The rearrangement joins TRBV11-1 to TRBJ1-2; D gene ambiguous. V dropped 6 bases and J dropped 1 base, with 9 bases sitting between them. The germline gives CDR1 SGHAT, CDR2 FQDESV (reference sequence). This CDR3 spans 13 amino acids. The CDR3 is CASRQSGNYGYTF. In DNA, the CDR3 is TGTGCCAGCAGGCAGTCGGGTAACTATGGCTACACCTTC.

This clonotype has ten or more counts. This chain joins TRBV6-5 and TRBJ2-7; 7 bases are shared with TRBD1. Germline assignment: CDR1 MNHEY and CDR2 SVGAGI. This CDR3 is built from 14 residues. The ends lost 0 bases at V and 2 bases at J; junction bases unmatched: 1. The CDR3 protein is CASSYSGTAYEQYF. The CDR3 DNA sequence: TGTGCCAGCAGTTACTCGGGGACAGCCTACGAGCAGTACTTC.

The V gene is TRBV19, the J gene TRBJ1-4; D gene uncertain. The CDR3 length is 15 residues. Trimming left V 5 bases short and J 0 bases short, with 10 bases between. CDR1 is LNHDA, CDR2 SQIVND, per germline (reference sequence). In nucleotides, the CDR3 is TGTGCCAGTAGTCCAGTTCGCTCAACTAATGAAAAACTGTTTTTT. Amino acid sequence: CASSPVRSTNEKLFF.

The CDR3 coding sequence is TGTGCCAGCAGCCACTCGGACGGCGGTGGGGAGCAGTACTTC. Its translation is CASSHSDGGGEQYF. The J gene is TRBJ2-7, the V gene TRBV12-3 or TRBV12-4; D is unresolved. The length of the CDR3 is 14 residues. The germline V and J ends were trimmed by 6 bases and 7 bases, with 19 bases remaining between them.

This clonotype showed up just a few times. This chain joins TRBV7-2 and TRBJ2-2, with D unclear. The CDR3 sequence is 11 residues long. V lost 3 bases to trimming and J lost 7 bases, with 3 bases between them. CDR1 and CDR2 from the germline V gene are SGHTA and FQGNSA. CDR3 loop: CASSLFGELFF. The CDR3 coding sequence is TGTGCCAGCAGCTTGTTCGGGGAGCTGTTTTTT.